The rows below give T cell receptor beta chains drawn from one sample of a study of T cell responses to AZD1222 COVID-19 vaccine. Only in-frame clones appear in the TCRdb table, and some are missing; sequencing was by immunoSEQ multiplex PCR. The sample holds under 200,000 clones, just under 95% seen once. The sample was peripheral blood, taken on day 0 of AZD1222 vaccination. The source of these receptors is an adult in good health. Both conserved end residues are trimmed from each CDR3. Each record gives: J gene, V gene, CDR3 protein.

TRBJ2-1,TRBV6-2/TRBV6-3,ASSYLIRQGSYNEQF
TRBJ2-2,TRBV7-9,ASSRTANTGELF
TRBJ1-4,TRBV4-2,ASSPSGEKLF
TRBJ2-7,TRBV6-6,ASSPFGQGPYEQY
TRBJ1-5,TRBV19,ASSITHDNQPQH
TRBJ2-7,TRBV7-2,ASSLDSAVYTYEQY
TRBJ1-5,TRBV19,ASSSGTGTNQPQH
TRBJ1-4,TRBV6-5,ASRGAGQGFGKLF
TRBJ1-4,TRBV11-2,ASSPDRVTNEKLF
TRBJ2-7,TRBV5-4,ASSFELGREQY
TRBJ2-1,TRBV5-6,ASSWVGGSYNEQF
TRBJ1-6,TRBV7-2,ASSPGLSPLH
TRBJ1-3,TRBV5-1,ASSLEALNSGNTIY
TRBJ2-1,TRBV11-2,ASSLASGGRYEQF
TRBJ1-2,TRBV2,ASSDPARRTYGYT
TRBJ2-5,TRBV5-1,ASSLQGRAETQY
TRBJ1-1,TRBV10-2,ASSVTDYTEAF
TRBJ2-1,TRBV27,ASSFWSGGYNEQF
TRBJ1-2,TRBV18,ASSPPSGKYGYT
TRBJ1-2,TRBV7-9,ASSSPESGELGYT
TRBJ1-1,TRBV7-8,ASSQVGFFITEAF
TRBJ1-6,TRBV27,ASRGAGSSYNSPLH
TRBJ1-1,TRBV7-9,ASSLGQGRAEAF
TRBJ2-3,TRBV25-1,ASGSGDTQY
TRBJ2-2,TRBV7-8,ASRGRGIANTGELF
TRBJ2-2,TRBV9,ASSVVSTGELF
TRBJ2-7,TRBV19,ASSISGQGAYEQY
NA,TRBV19,ASKTDGGHRYNEQF
TRBJ2-3,TRBV5-1,ASSLTAYTDTQY
TRBJ1-5,TRBV7-2,ASSSPGQSNQPQH
TRBJ2-1,TRBV27,ASSPGGSPYNEQF
TRBJ1-1,TRBV2,ASRITYTEAF
TRBJ1-5,TRBV19,ASRWDSNQPQH
TRBJ1-2,TRBV5-5,ASSLDSWSQASY
TRBJ1-1,TRBV18,ASSPRENTEAF
TRBJ2-1,TRBV10-2,ASSVQGAANEQF
TRBJ2-7,TRBV19,ASSPRQGVEQY
TRBJ1-1,TRBV19,ASKEGGGWTEAF
TRBJ1-1,TRBV7-2,ASSYDQGAEAF
TRBJ1-5,TRBV19,ASSDGPGRLNQPQH
TRBJ2-2,TRBV5-1,ASSRDRGPLGELF
TRBJ1-1,TRBV11-2,ASSLEQGLNTEAF
TRBJ1-2,TRBV6-2/TRBV6-3,ASSDRPSLKGYT